These 15 T cell receptor beta chains came from one sample sequenced in a study of blood T cells in healthy people across ages. Through a sample-barcoded 5' primer and a J-beta primer mix, a second PCR was run for about 6 to 11 cycles. TCRdb recomputed calls from the 5' RACE reads with MiXCR, one row per CDR3 protein. This sample has hundreds of thousands of distinct CDR3 sequences; approximately 53% occur once, and the top ten carry about 26%. Material: blood. Every receptor here comes from a man aged 40-49 years in good health.

The V and J genes are TRBV24-1 and TRBJ2-5; 7 bases are a match to TRBD1. With V trimmed by 7 bases and J by 5 bases, 9 bases remained unmatched. The CDR3 extends over 14 amino acids. Germline V gives CDR1 KGHDR, CDR2 SFDVKD. In DNA form, the CDR3 reads TGTGCCACCAGGAAGGGGGCCGTAGGGGAGACCCAGTACTTC. Residues: CATRKGAVGETQYF.

J is TRBJ1-2 and V is TRBV5-5, with D perhaps TRBD1 (5 bases). This CDR3 has 12 residues. Germline V gene data show CDR1 as SGHKS and CDR2 as YYEKEE (reference sequence). V was cut by 6 bases and J by 6 bases, with 12 bases left in between. CDR3 protein: CASINPRDGYTF. CDR3 in DNA: TGTGCCAGCATCAACCCCAGGGATGGCTACACCTTC. The full variable domain, with the rest looked up from reference TRBV5-5 and TRBJ1-2, is DAGVTQSPTHLIKTRGQQVTLRCSPISGHKSVSWYQQVLGQGPQFIFQYYEKEERGRGNFPDRFSARQFPNYSSELNVNALLLGDSALYLCASINPRDGYTFGSGTRLTVV.

The chain joins TRBV20-1 to TRBJ2-3, with D perhaps TRBD2 (6 bases). V lost 4 bases and J 2 bases, leaving 16 bases between the germline ends. The CDR3 is 15 residues long. The germline CDR1 and CDR2 sequences are DFQATT and SNEGSKA (reference sequence). The CDR3 spells CSATTGLENTDTQYF. CDR3 DNA sequence: TGCAGTGCTACCACGGGACTCGAGAACACAGATACGCAGTATTTT.

The rearrangement links TRBV5-1 to TRBJ2-3; D gene ambiguous. The germline V gene encodes CDR1 SGHRS and CDR2 YFSETQ. CDR3 length equals 13 residues. V was trimmed by 6 bases and J by 0 bases, leaving 8 bases between them. The CDR3 nucleotides read TGCGCCAGCATCGAGCAGAGCACAGATACGCAGTATTTT. Protein: CASIEQSTDTQYF.

The chain is built from TRBV7-2 and TRBJ2-1; D is unresolved. The germline V and J ends were trimmed by 6 bases and 0 bases, with 6 bases remaining between them. CDR1 SGHTA and CDR2 FQGNSA come from the germline V gene. The CDR3 has 13 residues. Here the CDR3 DNA reads TGTGCCAGCAGTTCGAACTCCTACAATGAGCAGTTCTTC. Translation gives CASSSNSYNEQFF.

The J gene is TRBJ2-3, the V gene TRBV11-2, with TRBD2 as a possible D gene (5 bases). The CDR3 runs to 14 residues. The germline CDR1 and CDR2 sequences are SGHAT and FQNNGV. The V end lost 0 bases, the J end lost 8 bases, and 12 bases lay between the germline ends. The chain's CDR3 is CASSLEGSYGTQYF. In nucleotides, the CDR3 is TGTGCCAGCAGCTTAGAAGGGAGTTATGGTACGCAGTATTTT.

This clonotype was observed a few times. The DNA of the CDR3 is TGTGCCAGCAGGTCCCTCTCGGGGAGGCTCGACGAGCAGTACTTC. This sequence encodes CASRSLSGRLDEQYF. This rearrangement joins TRBV6-5 to TRBJ2-7; D is perhaps TRBD2 (6 bases). The V and J ends lost 6 bases and 5 bases respectively, with 20 bases between them. Germline V gene lookup returns CDR1 MNHEY and CDR2 SVGAGI. This CDR3 spans 15 amino acids.

As for this clonotype: It may be a read error: a sequence one base away is much more abundant. Because it lacks the conserved phenylalanine or tryptophan at the end, this CDR3 is likely a read error. This chain connects TRBV5-1 to TRBJ2-5; D unresolved. The CDR3 contains 14 residues. Germline loops: CDR1 SGHRS, CDR2 YFSETQ. V lost 0 bases and J 1 base, leaving 7 bases between the germline ends. The CDR3 DNA sequence: TGCGCCAGCAGCTTGGGCCTGAGCCAAGAGACCCAGTACTTA. It codes for CASSLGLSQETQYL.

The chain has TRBV20-1 and TRBJ2-7; D is undetermined. CDR3 length equals 12 residues. CDR1 DFQATT and CDR2 SNEGSKA come from the germline V gene (reference sequence). V shed 5 bases and J shed 0 bases, with 8 bases lying between them. DNA of the CDR3: TGCAGTGCTCAAGATCTCTCCTACGAGCAGTACTTC. This sequence encodes CSAQDLSYEQYF.

The chain is built from TRBV9 and TRBJ1-1; a possible D gene is TRBD1 (5 bases). Deletions cut 4 bases from V and 5 bases from J, with 18 bases between. This CDR3 is built from 15 residues. Germline CDR1 and CDR2: SGDLS and YYNGEE. CDR3 in amino acids: CASSPAGQGGTEAFF. CDR3 in DNA: TGTGCCAGCAGCCCCGCGGGGCAGGGAGGGACTGAAGCTTTCTTT.

J is TRBJ2-1 and V is TRBV3-1; D is unresolved. Trimming took off 1 base at V and 4 bases at J, with 11 bases between the two ends. The CDR3 has 15 amino acids. The germline CDR1 and CDR2 sequences are LGHDT and YNNKEL (reference sequence). The CDR3: CASSQGADLYNEQFF. CDR3 sequence (DNA): TGTGCCAGCAGCCAAGGAGCAGATTTGTACAATGAGCAGTTCTTC.

The CDR3, as DNA: TGCGCCAGCAGCTTGCTGGTCACGGGAACAGATACGCAGTATTTT. This translates into CASSLLVTGTDTQYF. The gene calls are TRBV5-1 and TRBJ2-3, with D tentatively TRBD2 (5 bases). The ends were cut back, 1 base at V and 3 bases at J, with 12 bases in the middle. Germline-derived CDR1 and CDR2 are SGHRS and YFSETQ. The length of the CDR3 is 15 residues.

V gene TRBV3-1 combines with J gene TRBJ2-5; the match to TRBD2 covers 9 bases. Germline assignment: CDR1 LGHDT and CDR2 YNNKEL (reference sequence). This CDR3 comprises 15 residues. The V segment lost 1 base and the J segment 4 bases; nucleotides outside the gene matches: 4. The CDR3 DNA reads TGTGCCAGCAGCCAAGGCGTACTAGCGGGAGAGACCCAGTACTTC. It codes for CASSQGVLAGETQYF.

The gene calls are TRBV7-8 and TRBJ2-3; 9 bases are a match to TRBD1. From germline, CDR1 is SGHVS and CDR2 FQNEAQ. V shed 5 bases, J shed 7 bases, and the junction held 7 bases outside the gene matches. This CDR3 contains 14 residues. The CDR3 nucleotides read TGTGCCAGCAGCCCCGGGGGACAGGGCAATACGCAGTATTTT. Its translation is CASSPGGQGNTQYF.

The chain links TRBV7-2 to TRBJ1-6; D may be TRBD1 (5 bases). The V end lost 4 bases, the J end lost 9 bases, and 13 bases lay between the germline ends. CDR3 length equals 14 residues. CDR1 SGHTA and CDR2 FQGNSA come from the germline V gene. As DNA, the CDR3 is TGTGCCAGCAGCTCAGGGATCGTCCGTTCACCCCTCCACTTT. Its translation: CASSSGIVRSPLHF.